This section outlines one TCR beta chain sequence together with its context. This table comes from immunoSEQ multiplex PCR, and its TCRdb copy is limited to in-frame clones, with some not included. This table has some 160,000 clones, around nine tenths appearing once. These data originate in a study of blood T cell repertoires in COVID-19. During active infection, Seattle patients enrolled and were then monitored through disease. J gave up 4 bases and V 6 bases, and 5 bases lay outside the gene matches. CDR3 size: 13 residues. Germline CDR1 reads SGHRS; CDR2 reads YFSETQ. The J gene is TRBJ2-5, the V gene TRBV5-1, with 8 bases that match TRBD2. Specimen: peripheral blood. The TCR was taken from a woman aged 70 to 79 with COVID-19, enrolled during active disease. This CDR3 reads CASTTSAGETQYF. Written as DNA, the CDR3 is TGCGCCAGCACGACTAGCGCGGGAGAGACCCAGTACTTC.